The clone carrying this T cell receptor (beta chain) was seen many times. The sample comes from a study of naive and memory T cell subsets. V was clipped by 1 base and J by 7 bases, with 20 bases between them. This CDR3 has 17 residues. Germline-derived CDR1 and CDR2 are SGHRS and YFSETQ. Amplification of ligated cDNA took four PCR rounds with SP2 and nested alpha and beta constant primers. Alpha and beta constant region primers primed reverse transcription for blood and skin samples. Each CDR3 protein is one row after TCRdb ran MiXCR on the 5' RACE reads. The sample includes 48,000 or so distinct CDR3 sequences, approximately 4.5% of them seen just once. The library had UMIs added by 3' ligation of an oligonucleotide to TCR cDNA. Adult healthy volunteers gave 2.5 ml peripheral blood for whole-blood RNA. Unsorted total RNA, roughly 1 to 1000 ng, was DNase treated before reverse transcription.

The chain joins TRBV5-1 to TRBJ2-2; D tentatively reads TRBD1 or TRBD2 (5 bases each). This clonotype originated in a female donor in good health. CDR3 nucleotide sequence: TGCGCCAGCAGCTTGCTCTCAACCGGGACCACGGGCGGGGAGCTGTTTTTT. This encodes CASSLLSTGTTGGELFF. The variable domain in full, with the rest retrieved from reference TRBV5-1 and TRBJ2-2, is KAGVTQTPRYLIKTRGQQVTLSCSPISGHRSVSWYQQTPGQGLQFLFEYFSETQRNKGNFPGRFSGRQFSNSRSEMNVSTLELGDSALYLCASSLLSTGTTGGELFFGEGSRLTVL.